This T cell receptor (beta chain) stems from a study of blood T cell repertoires in COVID-19 (dated by TCRdb to about 2020). Regarding the complete study: Collaborator samples came from the United States, Italy and Spain and covered acute and convalescent phases of COVID-19. The material from the prospective study consisted of cDNA or gDNA derived from T cells, B-cell-depleted T cells, or PBMCs. Deeply sampled blood TCRbeta repertoires from subjects exposed to, actively infected with, or recovered from COVID-19 were included in the dataset. A freely available public database, intended as a resource for researchers studying the immune response to SARS-CoV-2, is where the repertoires were released. Samples were obtained from the ongoing ImmuneRACE study (first 160 participants) and from 1,254 subjects provided by 6 global collaborators. Nearly every sample came with metadata listing a de-identified subject ID, COVID-19 status, age in years and sex. HLA class I and class II types, where available, came from metadata supplied by the sample provider rather than from assay-based typing. Study-wide findings and limitations: How much clinical and demographic metadata was included differed by source and by participant, and the metadata was provided uncurated.

Notes on this clone: Its antigen is currently not known. Within one base of it there is no much larger clone, and no base qualities were kept.

TCRbeta CDR3 regions were amplified from genomic DNA using the immunoSEQ Assay, a bias-controlled multiplex PCR. The authors' pipeline ran thus. The number of nucleated cells in each sample was estimated from the amplification of reference gene primers within the assay. Sequence reads were collapsed and filtered to measure the absolute abundance of every unique TCRbeta CDR3 rearrangement. For each sample, productive Simpson clonality was calculated as the square root of Simpson's diversity index over productive rearrangements. Held by TCRdb, this immuneACCESS table contains in-frame sequences only and omits some clones. Under half of the omission traces to an unresolved V gene where checked; the cause of the rest is unknown. That table furnishes V, J and clone size, whereas the DNA furnished D and trimming. The sample contains around 270,000 clones, around four fifths of them found a single time. The top ten clones comprise under 5% of the sample.

Here V drops 0 bases and J drops 0 bases, and the junction holds 9 bases not matched to any gene. The CDR3 has 18 amino acids, counting the end cysteine and phenylalanine. The read is trimmed to its CDR3 DNA, 54 bases read in frame from base 1. CDR1 MGHRA and CDR2 YSYEKL are derived from the germline V gene. Each collaborating institution followed its own protocols to collect whole blood in K2EDTA tubes. Collaborator samples were shipped for TCRbeta analysis as frozen whole blood, isolated PBMCs, or DNA extracted from either sample type. The sequencing input was peripheral blood. The rearranged segments are TRBV4-1 and TRBJ2-7, and 9 junctional nucleotides match TRBD2. The source is a man in his 60s with acute or convalescent COVID-19. The CDR3 amino acid sequence is: CASSQDELAGSPSYEQYF. Here is the DNA: TGCGCCAGCAGCCAAGATGAGCTAGCGGGGAGTCCCTCCTACGAGCAGTACTTC.